The 19 T cell receptor beta chains in this list originate from one sample, sequenced in a study of graft-versus-host responses after intestinal transplantation. Sequencing used immunoSEQ multiplex PCR; TCRdb keeps in-frame clones, though not all of them. Of tens of thousands of clones in the sample, around 94% are singletons; the top ten hold over 40%. This material consisted of PBMCs, taken about 37 weeks after intestinal transplant. These receptor sequences come from a human patient who received an intestinal transplant, so some T cells may come from the graft donor.

The rearrangement joins TRBV6-6 to TRBJ2-7; 12 bases match TRBD2. The CDR3 totals 16 residues. Germline CDR1 reads MNHNY; CDR2 reads SVGAGI (reference sequence). Losses at the gene ends were 0 bases for V and 2 bases for J; bases not matched to a gene: 2. CDR3 protein: CASSYSRLAGAYEQYF. The CDR3 DNA is TGTGCCAGCAGTTACTCGCGACTAGCGGGAGCCTACGAGCAGTACTTC.

The chain has TRBV29-1 and TRBJ2-3; D may be TRBD1 (5 bases). Looked up from germline, CDR1 is SQVTM and CDR2 is ANQGSEA. The CDR3 has 12 residues. The V gene lost 3 bases and the J gene lost 3 bases, with 7 bases spanning the gap. CDR3 coding DNA: TGCAGCGTTGACAGGGCTACAGATACGCAGTATTTT. Amino acids: CSVDRATDTQYF.

This chain links TRBV11-1 with TRBJ2-7; TRBD1 aligns across 7 bases. The V gene's germline CDR1 is SGHAT and CDR2 FQDESV (reference sequence). The CDR3 is 12 residues long. The ends lost 5 bases at V and 4 bases at J; junction bases unmatched: 2. The DNA of the CDR3 is TGTGCCAGCAGCCAGGGGGTTTACGAGCAGTACTTC. It yields the protein CASSQGVYEQYF.

The chain has TRBV7-9 and TRBJ2-7; maybe TRBD1 (6 bases). The germline V gene encodes CDR1 SEHNR and CDR2 FQNEAQ (reference sequence). V was clipped by 2 bases and J by 2 bases, with 22 bases between them. The length of the CDR3 is 18 residues. Here the CDR3 DNA reads TGTGCCAGCAGCTTACCCCAAAACCCGGGACATAAGACCTACGAGCAGTACTTC. Encoded protein: CASSLPQNPGHKTYEQYF.

The chain has TRBV28 and TRBJ2-6; D possibly corresponds to TRBD2 (5 bases). This CDR3 spans 15 amino acids. The germline V gene encodes CDR1 MDHEN and CDR2 SYDVKM. Trimming stripped 2 bases from V and 2 bases from J, with 7 bases between. CDR3 nucleotides: TGTGCCAGCAGTTTAGTCGGGGCTGGGGCCAACGTCCTGACTTTC. It specifies CASSLVGAGANVLTF.

V gene TRBV25-1 combines with J gene TRBJ2-7; 8 nucleotides agree with TRBD2. Germline V gives CDR1 MGHDK, CDR2 SYGVNS. The trim removed 1 base at V and 0 bases at J, leaving 2 bases unmatched. This CDR3 has 15 amino acids. The CDR3 bases are TGTGCCAGCAGTGAATCAGGGACTAGCTCCTACGAGCAGTACTTC. This translates into CASSESGTSSYEQYF.

The chain recombines TRBV9 with TRBJ1-1, with 10 bases identical to TRBD1. The V segment lost 0 bases and the J segment 5 bases; nucleotides outside the gene matches: 1. Looked up from germline, CDR1 is SGDLS and CDR2 is YYNGEE. There are 14 residues in the CDR3. The CDR3 protein is CASSVEGQGTEAFF. CDR3 DNA sequence: TGTGCCAGCAGCGTAGAGGGACAGGGGACTGAAGCTTTCTTT. The variable domain in full, with the rest retrieved from reference TRBV9 and TRBJ1-1, is DSGVTQTPKHLITATGQRVTLRCSPRSGDLSVYWYQQSLDQGLQFLIQYYNGEERAKGNILERFSAQQFPDLHSELNLSSLELGDSALYFCASSVEGQGTEAFFGQGTRLTVV.

J is TRBJ2-7 and V is TRBV11-2; 11 nucleotides agree with TRBD2. Germline V gives CDR1 SGHAT, CDR2 FQNNGV. V gave up 3 bases and J gave up 3 bases; unmatched junction bases: 4. The CDR3 is 15 residues long. The CDR3 sequence: CASSFGTSGYYEQYF. The CDR3, as DNA: TGTGCCAGCAGCTTTGGGACTAGCGGATACTACGAGCAGTACTTC.

The V gene is TRBV4-1, the J gene TRBJ1-2; 8 bases match TRBD1. This CDR3 spans 15 amino acids. Trimming cost V 0 bases and J 6 bases; bases outside gene matches: 6. Per germline, CDR1 MGHRA and CDR2 YSYEKL. In DNA form, the CDR3 reads TGCGCCAGCAGCCAAGAACCCACAGGGGGGGATGGCTACACCTTC. Translation: CASSQEPTGGDGYTF.

Comments on this clone: This may be a read error, as it is one base from a much larger clone. This same CDR3 is encoded by further DNA sequences in the sample. The V and J genes are TRBV23-1 and TRBJ1-2; perhaps TRBD1 as D (5 bases). TRBV23-1 is classed as an ORF, of uncertain function. The CDR3 is 16 amino acids. The CDR3 protein is CASSQSKGRRIYGYTF. DNA of the CDR3: TGCGCCAGCAGTCAATCGAAGGGACGGAGGATCTATGGCTATACCTTC.

The chain uses TRBV28 and TRBJ2-3; no clear D. The CDR3 is 14 residues long. Germline V gene sequence: CDR1 MDHEN, CDR2 SYDVKM. V lost 3 bases and J 4 bases, leaving 11 bases between the germline ends. CDR3 nucleotides: TGTGCCAGCAGTTTTCAGCGTGACTCAGATACGCAGTATTTT. Translated, it gives CASSFQRDSDTQYF.

Remarks on this clone: This same CDR3 is encoded by further DNA sequences in the sample. V is TRBV5-1 and J is TRBJ2-5; D unclear. CDR1 and CDR2 (germline): SGHRS, YFSETQ. This CDR3 is built from 12 residues. Trimming shortened V by 3 bases and J by 1 base, and 4 bases separated the two germline ends. CDR3 in DNA: TGCGCCAGCAGCTCCCTCCAAGAGACCCAGTACTTC. It specifies CASSSLQETQYF.

This clone was observed a few times. The V gene is TRBV5-1, the J gene TRBJ2-7, with D uncertain. The CDR3 loop spans 13 amino acids. Germline V gene sequence: CDR1 SGHRS, CDR2 YFSETQ. The V gene lost 0 bases and the J gene lost 2 bases, with 6 bases spanning the gap. CDR3 region: CASSLEMPYEQYF. CDR3 bases: TGCGCCAGCAGCTTGGAGATGCCCTACGAGCAGTACTTC.

The V call is TRBV4-1, the J call TRBJ1-1, with 10 bases that match TRBD1. In germline, CDR1 is MGHRA, CDR2 YSYEKL. The CDR3 has 15 amino acids. The trim removed 4 bases at V and 0 bases at J, leaving 2 bases unmatched. CDR3 protein: CASSPGQGMNTEAFF. The DNA of the CDR3 is TGCGCCAGCAGCCCGGGACAGGGGATGAACACTGAAGCTTTCTTT.

The chain carries TRBV28 and TRBJ1-6; D uncertain. Trimming stripped 2 bases from V and 2 bases from J, with 7 bases between. The CDR3 runs 15 residues. Germline CDR1 and CDR2: MDHEN and SYDVKM. Written as DNA, the CDR3 is TGTGCCAGCAGTTTAGGGGTTCCCTATAATTCACCCCTCCACTTT. Protein: CASSLGVPYNSPLHF.

The chain employs TRBV5-1 and TRBJ2-7; TRBD1 agrees at 9 bases. Germline loops: CDR1 SGHRS, CDR2 YFSETQ. This CDR3 comprises 15 residues. V was clipped by 4 bases and J by 3 bases; unmatched bases: 8. This chain's CDR3 is CASSPPGQGRYEQYF. The CDR3 DNA is TGCGCCAGCAGCCCCCCGGGACAGGGACGCTACGAGCAGTACTTC. Full variable domain (outside the CDR3, taken from reference TRBV5-1 and TRBJ2-7): KAGVTQTPRYLIKTRGQQVTLSCSPISGHRSVSWYQQTPGQGLQFLFEYFSETQRNKGNFPGRFSGRQFSNSRSEMNVSTLELGDSALYLCASSPPGQGRYEQYFGPGTRLTVT.

The chain joins TRBV29-1 to TRBJ1-5; no definite D call. The CDR3 totals 15 residues. V shed 4 bases and J shed 4 bases, with 17 bases lying between them. Germline assignment: CDR1 SQVTM and CDR2 ANQGSEA. CDR3 sequence reads: CSVVLLQNRNQPQHF. Written as DNA, the CDR3 is TGCAGCGTTGTCCTGCTACAGAACCGGAATCAGCCCCAGCATTTT.

The V and J genes are TRBV30 and TRBJ1-1; 9 nucleotides align to TRBD1. Germline V gives CDR1 GTSNPN, CDR2 SVGIG (reference sequence). The CDR3 is made up of 13 amino acids. The J segment lost 4 bases and the V segment lost 3 bases, leaving 3 bases of the junction unmatched. CDR3 loop: CAWSTTGGTEAFF. The CDR3, as DNA: TGTGCCTGGAGCACGACAGGGGGCACTGAAGCTTTCTTT.

CDR3 protein: CASSAGGGLRETQYF. In DNA form, the CDR3 reads TGTGCCAGCAGCGCCGGGGGTGGGTTACGAGAGACCCAGTACTTC. The chain uses TRBV7-9 and TRBJ2-5; possibly TRBD2 for D (6 bases). Germline V gene lookup returns CDR1 SEHNR and CDR2 FQNEAQ (reference sequence). Trimming removed 5 bases from V and 4 bases from J, with 17 bases in between. This CDR3 region has 15 residues.